These T cell receptor beta chains were read from a single sample in a study of T cell changes during pregnancy in multiple sclerosis. Repertoires were generated with immunoSEQ multiplex PCR, while TCRdb's copy carries only in-frame clones and drops some. The table lists about 45,000 clones, under 95% of them singletons. The specimen was CD8+ T cells from peripheral blood mononuclear cells, collected in the second trimester of pregnancy. Receptors were obtained from a female donor with multiple sclerosis, enrolled in a pregnancy study. Each CDR3 is given with its conserved first and last residue.

TRBJ2-7 TRBV11-3 CASSFSWDRGKQYF
TRBJ2-4 TRBV2 CASDRDVVENIQYF
TRBJ2-7 TRBV5-6 CASSSRGLGAYEQYF
TRBJ2-7 TRBV15 CATSSFGQGSYEQYF
TRBJ2-3 TRBV11-2 CASSRQTFNPDTQYF
TRBJ1-1 TRBV19 CASSSRTGAMNTEAFF
TRBJ1-2 TRBV21-1 CAAPRSGRYGYTF
TRBJ1-2 TRBV7-9 CASSLVGANYGYTF
TRBJ2-5 TRBV6-5 CASSYVRGARETQYF
TRBJ2-7 TRBV4-2 CASSQERHLYEQYF
TRBJ1-5 TRBV15 CATSRGATGLGQPQHF
TRBJ1-5 TRBV5-4 CASTTFGEQPQHF
TRBJ2-3 TRBV15 CATSRAGGLTDTQYF
TRBJ1-2 TRBV6-1 CASEEGQGYGYTF
TRBJ2-2 TRBV4-1 CASSPSNAGELFF
TRBJ1-6 TRBV27 CASRPGQGAAPLHF
TRBJ2-3 TRBV9 CASSEASGTQYF
- TRBV7-6 CASSLVVNEQYF
TRBJ1-2 TRBV27 CASSLERGIKDYGYTF
TRBJ2-7 TRBV18 CASSPGEGGGNPYEQYF
TRBJ2-7 TRBV2 CASRDRRNEQYF
TRBJ2-3 TRBV19 CASSISRGRADTQYF
TRBJ2-7 TRBV29-1 CSVDGGTGATYEQYF
TRBJ1-1 TRBV9 CASSLGQGDTEAFF
TRBJ1-2 TRBV27 CASSVDSAYGYTF
TRBJ2-7 TRBV2 CASSTPAEGSYEQYF
TRBJ1-2 TRBV7-9 CASSLAPGGGNGYTF
TRBJ1-2 TRBV21-1 CASSNRRTETHGYTF
TRBJ2-7 TRBV27 CASSVYSSGGSYEQYF
TRBJ2-1 TRBV6-1 CASSEIDGWINEQFF
TRBJ2-1 TRBV7-3 CASSLGGGANNEQFF
TRBJ2-7 TRBV4-3 CASSQDATGRAREQYF
TRBJ1-2 TRBV6-4 CASSPGTGAPHGYTF
TRBJ2-1 TRBV6-4 CASSGASGGANEQFF
TRBJ1-1 TRBV6-5 CASSYLDRGRSTEAFF
TRBJ1-1 TRBV15 CATSRDLNPGQGMNTEAFF
TRBJ2-1 TRBV4-3 CASSFEDRGPYNEQFF
TRBJ1-1 TRBV25-1 CASSDDPLGGNTEAFF
TRBJ1-2 TRBV9 CASSGEINYGYTF
TRBJ2-5 TRBV6-5 CASRHGDRDVETQYF
TRBJ1-1 TRBV23-1 CASRVKNREGGTEAFF
TRBJ1-3 TRBV18 CASSLSAAGNTIYF
TRBJ1-2 TRBV18 CASSPPTGYGYTF
TRBJ2-7 TRBV5-5 CASSLAGEGSYEQYF
TRBJ1-6 TRBV9 CASSVQRNSPLHF
TRBJ2-1 TRBV27 CASSRAGLASYNEQFF
TRBJ1-3 TRBV2 CASTRRGWENTIYF
TRBJ2-1 TRBV10-3 CAISEGRSYNEQFF
TRBJ2-1 TRBV2 CATRLAGVYNEQFF
TRBJ1-1 TRBV19 CASSTLEHMNTEAFF
- TRBV4-1 CASSQARGTTYEQYF
TRBJ2-3 TRBV6-4 CASSYGTRDTDTQYF
TRBJ1-2 TRBV4-1 CASSQADWTGRDYGYTF
TRBJ2-1 TRBV27 CASTQRGGHEQFF
TRBJ2-1 TRBV9 CASSATSGAYNEQFF
TRBJ1-3 TRBV4-1 CASSWDRGGGNTIYF
TRBJ2-5 TRBV11-3 CASSLKGGAYQETQYF
TRBJ2-3 TRBV5-5 CASSIAGGSTDTQYF